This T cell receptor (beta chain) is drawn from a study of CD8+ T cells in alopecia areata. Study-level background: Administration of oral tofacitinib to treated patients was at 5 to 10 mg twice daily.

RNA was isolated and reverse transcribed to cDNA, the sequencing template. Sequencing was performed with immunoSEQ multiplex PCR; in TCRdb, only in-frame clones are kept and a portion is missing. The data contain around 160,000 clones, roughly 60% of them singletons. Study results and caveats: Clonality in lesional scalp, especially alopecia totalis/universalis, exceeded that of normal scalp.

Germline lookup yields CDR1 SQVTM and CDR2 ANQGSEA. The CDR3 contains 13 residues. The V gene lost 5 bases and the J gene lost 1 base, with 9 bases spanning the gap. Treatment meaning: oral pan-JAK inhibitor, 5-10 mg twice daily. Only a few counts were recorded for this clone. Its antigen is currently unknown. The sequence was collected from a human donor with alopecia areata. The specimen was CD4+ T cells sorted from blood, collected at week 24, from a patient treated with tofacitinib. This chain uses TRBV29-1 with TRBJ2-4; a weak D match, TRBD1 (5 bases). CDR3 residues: CSVRGQAKNIQYF. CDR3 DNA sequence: TGCAGCGTTAGGGGCCAGGCCAAAAACATTCAGTACTTC.